In its sample, the clone carrying this T cell receptor (beta chain) was seen once. Its antigen is still unknown. The method was immunoSEQ multiplex PCR; TCRdb's version includes in-frame clones alone and lacks a portion of them. This sample yields some 140,000 clones, of which about nine tenths are seen a single time; under 2% belongs to the top ten. The data stem from a study of T cell responses to AZD1222 COVID-19 vaccine. The analysis combined second doses at about 4 or about 12 weeks. Germline assignment: CDR1 MNHNY and CDR2 SVGAGI (reference sequence). V gave up 2 bases and J gave up 2 bases, with 7 bases separating them. The CDR3 runs 14 residues. Study-level points and caveats: Mostly white British, mostly female donors; authors suggested clonal diversity may be underestimated. Repertoire collection took place solely once the T cell response had peaked. When two AZD1222 doses had been given, Spike-specific TCR breadth and depth rose.

The rearrangement joins TRBV6-6 to TRBJ2-1, with a tentative D call TRBD1 (6 bases). The sample was peripheral blood, taken 28 days after the second AZD1222 dose. The TCR was taken from an adult who received the AZD1222 COVID-19 vaccine. CDR3 sequence: CASSYAGAYNEQFF. The DNA of the CDR3 is TGTGCCAGCAGTTACGCAGGGGCCTACAATGAGCAGTTCTTC.